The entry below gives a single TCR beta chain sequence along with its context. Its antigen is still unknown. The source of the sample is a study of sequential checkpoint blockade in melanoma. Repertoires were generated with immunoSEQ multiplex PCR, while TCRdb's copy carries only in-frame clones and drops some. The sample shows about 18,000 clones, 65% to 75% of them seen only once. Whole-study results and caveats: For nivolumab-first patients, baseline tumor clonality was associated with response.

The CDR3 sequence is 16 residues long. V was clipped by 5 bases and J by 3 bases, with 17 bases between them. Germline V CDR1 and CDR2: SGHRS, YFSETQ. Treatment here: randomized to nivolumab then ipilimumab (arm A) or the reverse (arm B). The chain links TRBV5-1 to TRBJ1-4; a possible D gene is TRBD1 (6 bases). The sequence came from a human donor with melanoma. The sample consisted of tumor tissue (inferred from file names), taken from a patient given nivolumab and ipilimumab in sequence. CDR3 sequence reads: CASRAEGGASNEKLFF. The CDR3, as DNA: TGCGCCAGCAGGGCGGAGGGGGGCGCGTCTAATGAAAAACTGTTTTTT.